This TCR beta chain was identified during a study of OX40 agonist ivuxolimab in advanced cancers. Background on the study: Patients were treated with intravenous ivuxolimab, dosed at 0.01 to 10 mg/kg and infused every 2 weeks. Prior therapy, whether anti-PD-1, anti-PD-L1 or anti-CTLA-4, was allowed, and approximately 40% had some.

Comment on this clone: Its target is not known.

This CDR3 contains 15 residues. The germline CDR1 and CDR2 sequences are SGHTA and FQGTGA. J lost 3 bases, V lost 3 bases, and 6 bases had no gene match. Findings of the study overall: Nonresponders included some who also had low normalized T-cell clonal expansion.

Method: immunoSEQ multiplex PCR; TCRdb's copy keeps in-frame clones and lacks some. The sample carries about 82,000 clones, approximately 85% recorded once. Sequenced material: CD4+ or CD8+ T cells sorted from blood, taken in a trial of the OX40 agonist ivuxolimab. This TCR came from an adult with an advanced solid tumor such as melanoma, head and neck, liver or kidney cancer. The rearrangement links TRBV7-3 to TRBJ2-7; 9 nucleotides align to TRBD1. The CDR3 loop reads CASSLAGQGVYEQYF. The CDR3 nucleotides are TGTGCCAGCAGCTTGGCGGGACAGGGTGTCTACGAGCAGTACTTC.